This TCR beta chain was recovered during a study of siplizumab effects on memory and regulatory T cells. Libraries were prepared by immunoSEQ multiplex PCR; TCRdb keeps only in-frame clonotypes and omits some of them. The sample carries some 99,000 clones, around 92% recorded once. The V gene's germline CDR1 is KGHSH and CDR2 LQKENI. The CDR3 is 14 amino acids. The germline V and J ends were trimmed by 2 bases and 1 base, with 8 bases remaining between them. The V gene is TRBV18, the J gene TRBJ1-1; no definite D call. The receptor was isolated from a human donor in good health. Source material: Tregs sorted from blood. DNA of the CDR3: TGTGCCAGCTCACCAACACGGGGGAACACTGAAGCTTTCTTT. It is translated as CASSPTRGNTEAFF.